What follows describes a single TCR beta chain. Its antigen is currently unknown. MiXCR, run by TCRdb on the reads, gives a single entry per CDR3 protein. The table has fewer than 200,000 distinct CDR3 sequences, about 21% seen once. This sample stems from a study of T cell repertoires in cytomegalovirus infection. Whole-study context: Carrying CMV and the relevant HLA type showed in public TCR beta signatures. Findings and caveats of the study: HLA-C-restricted CMV clonotypes gave the most frequent clonotype in two of eight donors.

The CDR3 is made up of 14 amino acids. Germline V lookup: CDR1 SGHTA, CDR2 FQGNSA. V shed 3 bases and J shed 10 bases, with 16 bases lying between them. Material for sequencing was PBMCs. The receptor comes from a human donor in good health (CMV status not recorded). Some clones in this sample may be carry-over from other donors' samples. The chain joins TRBV7-2 to TRBJ2-1, with a weak D call TRBD1 (6 bases). CDR3 protein: CASSFFTQGIEQFF. CDR3 bases: TGTGCCAGCAGCTTTTTCACACAGGGTATAGAGCAGTTCTTC.